The entry below describes one T cell receptor beta chain. Its antigen is still unknown. Trimming cost V 3 bases and J 2 bases, with 4 bases left between them. Germline V CDR1 and CDR2: SGHNT, YENEEA. The CDR3 runs 12 residues. As to treatment: approximately nine-day PBMC culture with coronavirus spike peptide pools or control peptides (ViraFEST assay). ViraFEST stimulated the growth of antigen-specific T cells using peptide pools and subsequently profiled their TCRs by sequencing. At the Johns Hopkins FTIC core, DNA taken from cultured CD4+ T cells was sequenced by way of the Oncomine TCR Beta short-read assay. Via MiXCR, TCRdb re-called the PCR reads, giving one row per CDR3 protein. The top ten clones hold about 6.3% of a sample with some 20,000 distinct CDR3 sequences, roughly 46% of them seen once. The data were taken from a study of vaccination and CD4 T cells after COVID-19.

The V call is TRBV11-3, the J call TRBJ1-2; D not certain. The input for sequencing was CD4+ T cells from blood, cultured in vitro, taken before SARS-CoV-2 vaccination. This sequence was found in a human donor who had recovered from COVID-19. CDR3 in amino acids: CASSFGNYGYTF. DNA for the CDR3: TGTGCCAGCAGCTTTGGAAACTATGGCTACACCTTC.